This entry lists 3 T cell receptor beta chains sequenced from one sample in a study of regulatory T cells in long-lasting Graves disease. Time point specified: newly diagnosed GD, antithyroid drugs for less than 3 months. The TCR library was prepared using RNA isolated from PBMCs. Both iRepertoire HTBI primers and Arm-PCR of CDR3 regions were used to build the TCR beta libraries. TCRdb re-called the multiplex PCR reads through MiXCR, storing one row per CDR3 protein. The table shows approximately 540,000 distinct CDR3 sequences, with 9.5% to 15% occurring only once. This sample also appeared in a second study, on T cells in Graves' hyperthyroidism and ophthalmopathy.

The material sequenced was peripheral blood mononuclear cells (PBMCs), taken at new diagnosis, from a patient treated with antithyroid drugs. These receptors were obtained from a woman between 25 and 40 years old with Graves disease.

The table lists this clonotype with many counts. CDR3 region: CASSLAPGSDGYTF. The CDR3 DNA sequence: TGCGCCAGCAGCTTGGCCCCGGGGTCGGATGGCTACACCTTC. This chain uses TRBV5-1 with TRBJ1-2; D gene unclear. From germline, CDR1 is SGHRS and CDR2 YFSETQ. V was cut by 0 bases and J by 6 bases, with 12 bases left in between. The CDR3 has 14 amino acids.

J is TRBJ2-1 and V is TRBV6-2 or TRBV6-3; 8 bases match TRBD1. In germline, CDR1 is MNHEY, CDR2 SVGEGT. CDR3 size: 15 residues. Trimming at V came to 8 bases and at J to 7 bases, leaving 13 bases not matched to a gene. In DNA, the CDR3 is TGTGCCAGCCAAAAGTCCGGGACAGGAGGGAATGAGCAGTTCTTC. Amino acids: CASQKSGTGGNEQFF.

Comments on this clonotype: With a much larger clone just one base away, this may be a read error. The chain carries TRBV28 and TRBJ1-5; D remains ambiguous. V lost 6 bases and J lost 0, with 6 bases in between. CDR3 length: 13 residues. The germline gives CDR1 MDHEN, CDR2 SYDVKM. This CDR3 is CASRRYSNQPQHF. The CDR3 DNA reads TGTGCCAGCAGGAGGTATAGCAATCAGCCCCAGCATTTT.